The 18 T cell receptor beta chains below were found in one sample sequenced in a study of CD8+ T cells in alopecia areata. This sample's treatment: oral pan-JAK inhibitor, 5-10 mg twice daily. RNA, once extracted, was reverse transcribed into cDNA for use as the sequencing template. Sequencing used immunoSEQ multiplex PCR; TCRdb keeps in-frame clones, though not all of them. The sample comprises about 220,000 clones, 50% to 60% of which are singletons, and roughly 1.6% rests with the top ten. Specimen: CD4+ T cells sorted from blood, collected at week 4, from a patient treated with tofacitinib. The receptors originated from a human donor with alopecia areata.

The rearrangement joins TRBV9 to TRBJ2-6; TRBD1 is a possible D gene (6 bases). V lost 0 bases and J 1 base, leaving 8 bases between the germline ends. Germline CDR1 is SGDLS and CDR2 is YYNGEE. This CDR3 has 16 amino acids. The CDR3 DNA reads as TGTGCCAGCAGCGTAGAAGGGGGATCTGGGGCCAACGTCCTGACTTTC. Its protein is CASSVEGGSGANVLTF.

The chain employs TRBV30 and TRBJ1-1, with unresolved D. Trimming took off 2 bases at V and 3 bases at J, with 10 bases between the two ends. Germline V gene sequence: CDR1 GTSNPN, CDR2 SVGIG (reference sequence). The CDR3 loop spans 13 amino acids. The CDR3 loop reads CAWSTEAHTEAFF. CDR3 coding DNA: TGTGCCTGGAGTACCGAGGCCCACACTGAAGCTTTCTTT.

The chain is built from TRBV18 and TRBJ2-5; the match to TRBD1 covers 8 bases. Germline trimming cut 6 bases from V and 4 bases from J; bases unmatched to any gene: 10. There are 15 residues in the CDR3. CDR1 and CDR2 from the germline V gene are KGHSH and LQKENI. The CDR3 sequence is CASSRTTGDRETQYF. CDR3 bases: TGTGCCAGCTCTCGTACGACAGGGGACAGAGAGACCCAGTACTTC.

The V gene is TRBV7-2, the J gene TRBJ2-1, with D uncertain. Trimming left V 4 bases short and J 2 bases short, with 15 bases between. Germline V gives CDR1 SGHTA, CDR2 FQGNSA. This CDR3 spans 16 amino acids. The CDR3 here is CASSSWGTGPYNEQFF. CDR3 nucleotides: TGTGCCAGCAGCTCATGGGGTACCGGCCCCTACAATGAGCAGTTCTTC.

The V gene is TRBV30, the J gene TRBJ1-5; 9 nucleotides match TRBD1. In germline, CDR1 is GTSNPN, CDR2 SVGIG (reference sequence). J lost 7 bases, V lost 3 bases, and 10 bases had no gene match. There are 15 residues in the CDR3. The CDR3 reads CAWSRPGTGYQPQHF. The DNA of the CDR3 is TGTGCCTGGAGCCGACCCGGGACAGGGTACCAGCCCCAGCATTTT.

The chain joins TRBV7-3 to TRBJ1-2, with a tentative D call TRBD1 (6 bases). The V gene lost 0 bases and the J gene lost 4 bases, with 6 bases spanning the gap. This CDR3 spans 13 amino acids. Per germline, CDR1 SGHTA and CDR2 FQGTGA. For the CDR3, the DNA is TGTGCCAGCAGCTTAACAGGGGGCTATGGCTACACCTTC. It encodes CASSLTGGYGYTF.

This chain's CDR3 is CASGQGASNYGYTF. CDR3 nucleotide sequence: TGTGCCAGCGGCCAGGGGGCTTCTAACTATGGCTACACCTTC. The chain is built from TRBV9 and TRBJ1-2, with TRBD1 matching 8 bases. V shed 7 bases, J shed 0 bases, and the junction held 5 bases outside the gene matches. Germline CDR1 reads SGDLS; CDR2 reads YYNGEE. The CDR3 covers 14 residues.

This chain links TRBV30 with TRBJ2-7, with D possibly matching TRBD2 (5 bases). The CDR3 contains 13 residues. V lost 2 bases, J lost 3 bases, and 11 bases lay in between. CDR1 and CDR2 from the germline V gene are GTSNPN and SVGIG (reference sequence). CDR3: CAWSRAEVYEQYF. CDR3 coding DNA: TGTGCCTGGAGTAGAGCGGAGGTCTACGAGCAGTACTTC.

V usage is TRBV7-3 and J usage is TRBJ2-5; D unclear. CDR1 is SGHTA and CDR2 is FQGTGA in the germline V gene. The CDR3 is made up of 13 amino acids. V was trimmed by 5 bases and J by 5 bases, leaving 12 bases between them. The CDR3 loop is CASSPGHSETQYF. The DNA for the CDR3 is TGTGCCAGCAGCCCCGGGCATTCGGAGACCCAGTACTTC.

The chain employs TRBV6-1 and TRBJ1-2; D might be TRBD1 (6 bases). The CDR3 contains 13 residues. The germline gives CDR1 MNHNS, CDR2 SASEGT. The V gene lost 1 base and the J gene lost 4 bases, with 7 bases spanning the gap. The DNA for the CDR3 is TGTGCCAGCAGTGAAGAGGGGGGCTATGGCTACACCTTC. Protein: CASSEEGGYGYTF.

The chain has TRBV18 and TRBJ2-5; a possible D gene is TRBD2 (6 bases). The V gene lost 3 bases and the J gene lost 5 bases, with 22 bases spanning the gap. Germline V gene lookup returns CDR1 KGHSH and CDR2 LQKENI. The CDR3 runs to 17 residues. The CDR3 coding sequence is TGTGCCAGCTCACCGGTGGCCGGCGGGGTAAAAGGGGAGACCCAGTACTTC. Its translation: CASSPVAGGVKGETQYF.

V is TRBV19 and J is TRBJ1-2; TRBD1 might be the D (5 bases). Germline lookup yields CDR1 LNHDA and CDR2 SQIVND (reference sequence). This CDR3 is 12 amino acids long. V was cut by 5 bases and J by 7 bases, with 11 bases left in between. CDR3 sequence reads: CASSGRVGGYTF. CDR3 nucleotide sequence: TGTGCCAGTAGTGGCAGGGTAGGTGGCTACACCTTC. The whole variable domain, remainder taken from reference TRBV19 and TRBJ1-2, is DGGITQSPKYLFRKEGQNVTLSCEQNLNHDAMYWYRQDPGQGLRLIYYSQIVNDFQKGDIAEGYSVSREKKESFPLTVTSAQKNPTAFYLCASSGRVGGYTFGSGTRLTVV.

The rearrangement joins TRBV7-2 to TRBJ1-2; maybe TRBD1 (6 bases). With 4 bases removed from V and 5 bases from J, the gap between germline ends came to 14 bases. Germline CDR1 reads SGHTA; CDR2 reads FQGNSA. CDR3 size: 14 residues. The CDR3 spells CASSSLQGYYGYTF. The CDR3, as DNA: TGTGCCAGCAGCTCCCTACAGGGATATTATGGCTACACCTTC.

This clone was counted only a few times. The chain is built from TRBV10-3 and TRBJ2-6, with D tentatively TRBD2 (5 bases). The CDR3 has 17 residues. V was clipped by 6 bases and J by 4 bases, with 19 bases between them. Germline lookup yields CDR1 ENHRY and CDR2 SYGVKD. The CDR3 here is CAIRAGPEAAGANVLTF. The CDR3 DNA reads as TGTGCCATCAGGGCCGGGCCGGAGGCAGCCGGGGCCAACGTCCTGACTTTC.

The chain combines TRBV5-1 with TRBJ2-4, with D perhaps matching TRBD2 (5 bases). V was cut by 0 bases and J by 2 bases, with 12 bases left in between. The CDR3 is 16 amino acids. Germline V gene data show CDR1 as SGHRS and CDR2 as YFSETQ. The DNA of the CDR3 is TGCGCCAGCAGCTTGGGGACCGGGGAGACCAAAAACATTCAGTACTTC. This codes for CASSLGTGETKNIQYF.

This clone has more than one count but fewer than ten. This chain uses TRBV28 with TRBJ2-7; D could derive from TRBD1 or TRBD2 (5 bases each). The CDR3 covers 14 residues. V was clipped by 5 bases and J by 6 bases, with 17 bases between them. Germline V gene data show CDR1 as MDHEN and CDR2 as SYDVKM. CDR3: CASSRPTGAGEQYF. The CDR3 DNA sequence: TGTGCCAGCAGTCGCCCTACTGGGGCGGGCGAGCAGTACTTC.

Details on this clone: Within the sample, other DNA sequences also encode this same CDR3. CDR3 sequence reads: CAWSVQANQPQHF. CDR3 nucleotide sequence: TGTGCCTGGAGTGTACAGGCCAATCAGCCCCAGCATTTT. The chain is built from TRBV30 and TRBJ1-5, with TRBD1 as a possible D gene (5 bases). The germline V gene encodes CDR1 GTSNPN and CDR2 SVGIG (reference sequence). Trimming removed 0 bases from V and 3 bases from J, with 6 bases in between. CDR3 size: 13 residues.

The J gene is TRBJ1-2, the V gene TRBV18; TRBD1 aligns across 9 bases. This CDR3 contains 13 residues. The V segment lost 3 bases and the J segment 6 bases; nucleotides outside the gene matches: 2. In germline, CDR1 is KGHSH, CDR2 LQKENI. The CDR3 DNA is TGTGCCAGCTCACCTGGGACAGGGAATGGCTACACCTTC. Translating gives CASSPGTGNGYTF.